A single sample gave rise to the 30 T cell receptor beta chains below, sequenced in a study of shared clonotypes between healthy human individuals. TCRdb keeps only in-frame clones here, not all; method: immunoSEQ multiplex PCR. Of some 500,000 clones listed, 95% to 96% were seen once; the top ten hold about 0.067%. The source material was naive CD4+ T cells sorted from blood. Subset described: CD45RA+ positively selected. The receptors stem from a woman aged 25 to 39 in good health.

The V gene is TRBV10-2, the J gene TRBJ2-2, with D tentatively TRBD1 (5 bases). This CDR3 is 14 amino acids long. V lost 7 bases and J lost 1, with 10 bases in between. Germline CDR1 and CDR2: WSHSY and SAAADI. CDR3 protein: CASISGLNTGELFF. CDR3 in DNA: TGCGCCAGCATATCAGGGCTGAACACCGGGGAGCTGTTTTTT.

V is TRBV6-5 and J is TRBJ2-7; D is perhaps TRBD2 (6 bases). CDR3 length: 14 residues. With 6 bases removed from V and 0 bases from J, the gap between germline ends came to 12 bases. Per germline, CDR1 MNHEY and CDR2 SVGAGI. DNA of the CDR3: TGTGCCAGCAGCGGGACTTACCACTCCTACGAGCAGTACTTC. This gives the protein CASSGTYHSYEQYF.

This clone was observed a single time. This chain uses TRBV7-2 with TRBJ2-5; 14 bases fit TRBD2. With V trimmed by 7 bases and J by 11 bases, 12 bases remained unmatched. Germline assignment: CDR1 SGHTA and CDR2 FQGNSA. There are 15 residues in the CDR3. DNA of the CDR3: TGTGCCAGCACCAGTCAGGGACTAGCGGGAGAAGAGCAGTACTTC. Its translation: CASTSQGLAGEEQYF.

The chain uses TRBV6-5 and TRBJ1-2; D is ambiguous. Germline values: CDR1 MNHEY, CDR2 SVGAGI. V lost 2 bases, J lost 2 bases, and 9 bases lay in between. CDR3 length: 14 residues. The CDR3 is CASSYGRLNYGYTF. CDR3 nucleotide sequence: TGTGCCAGCAGTTACGGCAGGCTAAACTATGGCTACACCTTC.

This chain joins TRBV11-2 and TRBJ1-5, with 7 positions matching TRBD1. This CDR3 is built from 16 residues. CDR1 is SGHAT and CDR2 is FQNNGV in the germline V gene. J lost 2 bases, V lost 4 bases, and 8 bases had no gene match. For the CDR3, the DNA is TGTGCCAGCAGCTCGACGACAGGGCTGGGCAATCAGCCCCAGCATTTT. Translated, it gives CASSSTTGLGNQPQHF.

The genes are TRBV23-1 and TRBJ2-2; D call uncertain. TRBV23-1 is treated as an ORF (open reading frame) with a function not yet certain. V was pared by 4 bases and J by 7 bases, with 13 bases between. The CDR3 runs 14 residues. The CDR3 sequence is CASSPVSYGGELFF. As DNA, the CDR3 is TGCGCCAGCAGTCCCGTCTCGTATGGCGGGGAGCTGTTTTTT.

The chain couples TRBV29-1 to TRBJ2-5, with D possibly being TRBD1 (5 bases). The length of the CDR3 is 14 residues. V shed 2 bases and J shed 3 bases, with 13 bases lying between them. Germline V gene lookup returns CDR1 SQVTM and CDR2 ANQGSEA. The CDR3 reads CSVECLAREETQYF. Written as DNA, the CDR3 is TGCAGCGTTGAATGTTTAGCCAGGGAAGAGACCCAGTACTTC.

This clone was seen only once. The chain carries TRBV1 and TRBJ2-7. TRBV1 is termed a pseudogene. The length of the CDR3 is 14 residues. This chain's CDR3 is CTSNRWGAGYEQYF. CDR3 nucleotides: TGCACCAGCAATAGATGGGGGGCGGGCTACGAGCAGTACTTC.

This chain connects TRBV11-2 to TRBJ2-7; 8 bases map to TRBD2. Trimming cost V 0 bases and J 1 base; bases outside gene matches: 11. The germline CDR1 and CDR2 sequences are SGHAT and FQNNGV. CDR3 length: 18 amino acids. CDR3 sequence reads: CASSLDRVTSGPSYEQYF. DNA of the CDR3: TGTGCCAGCAGCTTAGACCGGGTAACTAGCGGACCTTCCTACGAGCAGTACTTC.

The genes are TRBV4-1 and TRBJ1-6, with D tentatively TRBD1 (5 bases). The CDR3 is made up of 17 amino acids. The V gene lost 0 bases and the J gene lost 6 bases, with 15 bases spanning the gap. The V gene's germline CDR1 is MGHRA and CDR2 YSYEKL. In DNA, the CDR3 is TGCGCCAGCAGCCAAGATGCAAGCCAGGGTTTTAATTCACCCCTCCACTTT. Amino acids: CASSQDASQGFNSPLHF.

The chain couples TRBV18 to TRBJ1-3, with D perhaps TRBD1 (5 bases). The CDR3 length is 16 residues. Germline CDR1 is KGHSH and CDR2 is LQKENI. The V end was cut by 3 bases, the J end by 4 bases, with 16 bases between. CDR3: CASSPRNSRGGNTIYF. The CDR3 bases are TGTGCCAGCTCACCCCGAAACTCGCGGGGCGGAAACACCATATATTTT.

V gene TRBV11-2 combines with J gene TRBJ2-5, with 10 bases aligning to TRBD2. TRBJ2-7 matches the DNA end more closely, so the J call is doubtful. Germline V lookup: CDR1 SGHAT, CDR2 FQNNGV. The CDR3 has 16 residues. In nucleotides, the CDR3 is TGTGCCAGCAGCACGGAACTAGCGGGGCGATCCTACGAGCAGTACTTC. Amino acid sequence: CASSTELAGRSYEQYF.

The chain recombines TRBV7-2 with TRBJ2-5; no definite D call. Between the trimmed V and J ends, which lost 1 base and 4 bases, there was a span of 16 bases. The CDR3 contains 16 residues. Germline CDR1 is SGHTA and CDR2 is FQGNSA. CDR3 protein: CASSLVANAPGETQYF. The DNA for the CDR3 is TGTGCCAGCAGCTTAGTGGCCAACGCACCCGGAGAGACCCAGTACTTC.

CDR3 protein: CASSFSGVRGYTF. The DNA for the CDR3 is TGCGCCAGCAGCTTTTCGGGGGTTAGGGGCTACACCTTC. The rearrangement joins TRBV5-1 to TRBJ1-2; D may be TRBD1 (5 bases). The CDR3 is 13 residues long. Germline V gene data show CDR1 as SGHRS and CDR2 as YFSETQ. The V end lost 2 bases, the J end lost 8 bases, and 13 bases lay between the germline ends. The variable domain in full, with the rest retrieved from reference TRBV5-1 and TRBJ1-2, is KAGVTQTPRYLIKTRGQQVTLSCSPISGHRSVSWYQQTPGQGLQFLFEYFSETQRNKGNFPGRFSGRQFSNSRSEMNVSTLELGDSALYLCASSFSGVRGYTFGSGTRLTVV.

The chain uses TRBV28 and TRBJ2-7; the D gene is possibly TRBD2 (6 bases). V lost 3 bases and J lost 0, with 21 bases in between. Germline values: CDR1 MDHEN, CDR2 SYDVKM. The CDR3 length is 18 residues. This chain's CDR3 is CASSFNLGLGGNSYEQYF. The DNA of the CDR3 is TGTGCCAGCAGTTTCAATCTAGGGTTGGGGGGTAACTCCTACGAGCAGTACTTC.

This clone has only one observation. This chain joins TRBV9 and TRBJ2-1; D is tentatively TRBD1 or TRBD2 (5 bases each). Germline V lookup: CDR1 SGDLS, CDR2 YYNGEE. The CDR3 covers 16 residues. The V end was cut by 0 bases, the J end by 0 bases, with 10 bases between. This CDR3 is CASSVVGTSSYNEQFF. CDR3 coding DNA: TGTGCCAGCAGCGTAGTCGGGACGAGCTCCTACAATGAGCAGTTCTTC.

The CDR3: CASSLASGGSGANVLTF. The CDR3, as DNA: TGTGCCAGCAGCTTAGCGAGCGGGGGGTCAGGGGCCAACGTCCTGACTTTC. V is TRBV7-6 and J is TRBJ2-6; TRBD2 matches 9 bases. The germline V gene has CDR1 SGHVS and CDR2 FNYEAQ. CDR3 size: 17 residues. V lost 0 bases and J lost 4; bases outside the gene matches: 4.

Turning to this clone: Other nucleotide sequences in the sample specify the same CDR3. Here the CDR3 reads CASRPGGSYEQYF. For the CDR3, the DNA is TGTGCCAGCAGACCCGGGGGGTCCTACGAGCAGTACTTC. The chain joins TRBV28 to TRBJ2-7, with TRBD2 matching 7 bases. The CDR3 is 13 amino acids. CDR1 is MDHEN, CDR2 SYDVKM, per germline. The V and J ends lost 6 bases and 1 base, in that order; junction bases with no gene match: 3.

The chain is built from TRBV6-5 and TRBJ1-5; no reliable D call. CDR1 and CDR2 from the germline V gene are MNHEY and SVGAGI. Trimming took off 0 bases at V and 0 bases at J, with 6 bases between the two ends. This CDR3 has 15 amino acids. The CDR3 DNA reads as TGTGCCAGCAGTTACTCGATAAATAGCAATCAGCCCCAGCATTTT. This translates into CASSYSINSNQPQHF.

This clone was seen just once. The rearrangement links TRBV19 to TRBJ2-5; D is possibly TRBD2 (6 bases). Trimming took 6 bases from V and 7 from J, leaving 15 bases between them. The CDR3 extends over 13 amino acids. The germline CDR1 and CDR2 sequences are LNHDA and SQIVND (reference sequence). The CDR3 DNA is TGTGCCAGTAGGACTAGTGTTGGAGGGACCCAGTACTTC. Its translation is CASRTSVGGTQYF.

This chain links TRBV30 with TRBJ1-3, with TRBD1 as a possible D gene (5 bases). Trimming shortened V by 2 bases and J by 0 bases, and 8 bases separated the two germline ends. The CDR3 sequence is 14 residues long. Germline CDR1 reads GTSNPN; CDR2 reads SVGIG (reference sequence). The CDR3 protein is CAWSQTVSGNTIYF. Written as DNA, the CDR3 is TGTGCCTGGAGTCAGACAGTCTCTGGAAACACCATATATTTT. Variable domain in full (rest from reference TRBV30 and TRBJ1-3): SQTIHQWPATLVQPVGSPLSLECTVEGTSNPNLYWYRQAAGRGLQLLFYSVGIGQISSEVPQNLSASRPQDRQFILSSKKLLLSDSGFYLCAWSQTVSGNTIYFGEGSWLTVV.

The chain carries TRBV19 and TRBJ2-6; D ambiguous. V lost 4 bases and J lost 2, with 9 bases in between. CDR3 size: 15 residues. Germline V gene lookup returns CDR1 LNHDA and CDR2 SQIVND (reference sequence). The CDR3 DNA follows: TGTGCCAGTAGTACTCCCTCGGCTGGGGCCAACGTCCTGACTTTC. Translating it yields CASSTPSAGANVLTF.

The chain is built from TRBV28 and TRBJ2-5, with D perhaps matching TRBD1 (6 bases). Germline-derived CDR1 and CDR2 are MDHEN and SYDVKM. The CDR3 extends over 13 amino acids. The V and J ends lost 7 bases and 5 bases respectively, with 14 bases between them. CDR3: CASTRGILETQYF. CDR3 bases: TGTGCCAGCACCAGGGGCATTCTCGAGACCCAGTACTTC.

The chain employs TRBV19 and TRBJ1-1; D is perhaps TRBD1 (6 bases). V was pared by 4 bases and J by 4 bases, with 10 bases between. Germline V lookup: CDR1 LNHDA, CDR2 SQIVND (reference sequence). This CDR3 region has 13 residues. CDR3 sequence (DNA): TGTGCCAGTAGTACATACAGGGTCACTGAAGCTTTCTTT. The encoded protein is CASSTYRVTEAFF.

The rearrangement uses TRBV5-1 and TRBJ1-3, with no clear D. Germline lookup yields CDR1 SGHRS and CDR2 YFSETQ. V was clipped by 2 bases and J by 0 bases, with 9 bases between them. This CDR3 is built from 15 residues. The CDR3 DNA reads TGCGCCAGCAGCTTCGATGGGGTCTCTGGAAACACCATATATTTT. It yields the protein CASSFDGVSGNTIYF.

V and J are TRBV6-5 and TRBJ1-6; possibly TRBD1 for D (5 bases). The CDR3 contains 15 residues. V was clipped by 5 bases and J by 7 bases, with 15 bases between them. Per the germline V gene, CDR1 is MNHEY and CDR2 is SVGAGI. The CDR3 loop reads CASSGTGRPNSPLHF. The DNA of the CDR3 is TGTGCCAGCAGTGGAACGGGACGACCAAATTCACCCCTCCACTTT.

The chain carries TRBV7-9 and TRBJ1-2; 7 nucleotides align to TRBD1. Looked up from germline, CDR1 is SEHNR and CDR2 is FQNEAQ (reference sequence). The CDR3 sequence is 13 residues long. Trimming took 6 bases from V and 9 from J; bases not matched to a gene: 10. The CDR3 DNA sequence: TGTGCCAGCAGTCCTACGACAGGGACTCGCTACACCTTC. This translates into CASSPTTGTRYTF.

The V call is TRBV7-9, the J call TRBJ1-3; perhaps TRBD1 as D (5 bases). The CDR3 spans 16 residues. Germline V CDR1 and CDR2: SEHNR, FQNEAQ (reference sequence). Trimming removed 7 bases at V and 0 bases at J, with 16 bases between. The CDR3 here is CASTPRGSSSGNTIYF. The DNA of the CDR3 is TGTGCCAGCACCCCACGGGGGTCGAGCTCTGGAAACACCATATATTTT.

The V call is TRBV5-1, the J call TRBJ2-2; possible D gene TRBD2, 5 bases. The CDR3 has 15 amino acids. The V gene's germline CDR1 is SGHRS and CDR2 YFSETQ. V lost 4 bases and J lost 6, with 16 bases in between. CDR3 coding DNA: TGCGCCAGCAGCCCCGACTCAGGAGGCGCCGGGGAGCTGTTTTTT. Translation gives CASSPDSGGAGELFF.

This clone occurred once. The CDR3 protein is CASSLSRVAQETQYF. CDR3 in DNA: TGTGCCAGCAGCTTGTCCAGGGTCGCACAAGAGACCCAGTACTTC. The chain recombines TRBV5-4 with TRBJ2-5, with TRBD1 as a possible D gene (5 bases). Germline CDR1 SGHNT, CDR2 YYREEE (reference sequence). This CDR3 region has 15 residues. Trimming took off 1 base at V and 2 bases at J, with 12 bases between the two ends.